The following is a T cell receptor (beta chain) sequence with its context. Its antigen is unidentified. A second PCR, run for roughly 7 to 12 cycles, used a sample-barcoded 5' primer plus a J-beta primer mix. TCRdb independently ran MiXCR on the 5' RACE reads; one entry per CDR3 protein. Altogether about 1.4 million distinct CDR3 sequences are present, approximately 60% being singletons, with the ten largest covering 6.5% to 8.5%. The sample is drawn from a study of blood T cells in healthy people across ages. Points from the study as a whole: A roughly linear fall in TCR beta diversity per million T cells was seen with increasing age. Greater diversity and more naive CD4+ cells were seen in long-lived donors than in aged donors.

There are 16 residues in the CDR3. Sequencing was done on a sample of blood. The rearrangement uses TRBV12-3 or TRBV12-4 and TRBJ2-1; no firm D call. The closer fit of TRBJ2-7 to the DNA end suggests the J call may be wrong. This receptor was identified in a man aged 18 to 35 in good health. CDR3 nucleotide sequence: TGTGCCAGCAGTTTAGCGCTCGGTCTAGTTCGCAATGAGCAGTACTTC. This codes for CASSLALGLVRNEQYF.